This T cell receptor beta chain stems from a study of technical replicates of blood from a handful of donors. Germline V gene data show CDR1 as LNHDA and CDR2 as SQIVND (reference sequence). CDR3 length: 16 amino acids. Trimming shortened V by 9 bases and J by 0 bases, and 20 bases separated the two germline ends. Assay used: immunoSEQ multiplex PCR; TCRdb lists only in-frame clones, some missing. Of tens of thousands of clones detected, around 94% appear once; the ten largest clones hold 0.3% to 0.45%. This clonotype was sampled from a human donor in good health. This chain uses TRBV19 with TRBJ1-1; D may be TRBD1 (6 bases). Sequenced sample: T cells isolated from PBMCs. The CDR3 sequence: CASSTLYRVMNTEAFF. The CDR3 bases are TGTGCCAGCTCAACTTTATACAGGGTCATGAACACTGAAGCTTTCTTT.